This T cell receptor (beta chain) was profiled in a study of blood T cell repertoires in COVID-19. As for the study in general: In each case, the material was cDNA or gDNA derived from T cells, B-cell-depleted T cells, or PBMCs.

In terms of age and location, participants ranged from about 18 to 89 years and lived in about two dozen US areas. Germline-derived CDR1 and CDR2 are GTSNPN and SVGIG (reference sequence). The CDR3 extends over 18 amino acids. The ends were cut back, 1 base at V and 1 base at J, with 20 bases in the middle. The assay was immunoSEQ multiplex PCR, and TCRdb's table has in-frame clones only and misses some. The sample gives fewer than 350,000 clones, around 90% of which show up once; 2% to 2.5% is in the top ten. The chain uses TRBV30 and TRBJ1-5; possible D gene TRBD1, 5 bases. This receptor was obtained from a woman aged 60-75 years in a cohort exposed to, infected with or recovered from COVID-19 (not recorded which). Input material: PBMCs or T cells enriched from blood (not recorded which). DNA of the CDR3: TGTGCCTGGAGTGATTTTGAGCGGGGGGTGATAAGCAATCAGCCCCAGCATTTT. Its translation: CAWSDFERGVISNQPQHF.